This TCR beta chain was recorded in a study of blood T cell repertoires in COVID-19. About the research overall: There were acute and convalescent COVID-19 samples, and they came from the United States, Italy and Spain. PBMCs, B-cell-depleted T cells, or T cells provided the cDNA or gDNA that made up the material.

Authors' processing steps: Cell counts per sample came from amplifying reference gene primers. Method: immunoSEQ multiplex PCR; TCRdb's copy keeps in-frame clones and lacks some. For V, J and clone size, that table is used; D and trimming come from the DNA. The sample holds 100,000 to 150,000 clones, under 90% seen once. V lost 0 bases and J lost 5; bases outside the gene matches: 3. Germline-derived CDR1 and CDR2 are SGDLS and YYNGEE. This CDR3 region has 15 residues. The material sequenced was peripheral blood. V and J are TRBV9 and TRBJ2-2; 8 bases fit TRBD2. The sequence was obtained from an older woman with active or convalescent COVID-19. In DNA, the CDR3 is TGTGCCAGCAGCGTAGCGGGAGGGGGAACCGGGGAGCTGTTTTTT. Amino acid sequence: CASSVAGGGTGELFF.